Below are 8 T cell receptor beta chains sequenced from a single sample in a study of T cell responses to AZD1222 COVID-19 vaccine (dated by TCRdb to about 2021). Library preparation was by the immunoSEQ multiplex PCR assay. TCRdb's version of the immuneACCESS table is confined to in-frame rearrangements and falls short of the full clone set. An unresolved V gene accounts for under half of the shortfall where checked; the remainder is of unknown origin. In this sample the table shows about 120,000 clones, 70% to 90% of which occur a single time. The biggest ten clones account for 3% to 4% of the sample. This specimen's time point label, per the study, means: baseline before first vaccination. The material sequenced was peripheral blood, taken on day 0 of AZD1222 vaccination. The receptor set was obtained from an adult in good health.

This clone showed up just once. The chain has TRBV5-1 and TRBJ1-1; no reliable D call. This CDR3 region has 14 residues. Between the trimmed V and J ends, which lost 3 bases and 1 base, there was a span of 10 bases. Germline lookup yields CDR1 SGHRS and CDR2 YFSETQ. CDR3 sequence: CASSSHGRNTEAFF. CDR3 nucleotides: TGCGCCAGCAGCTCCCATGGGAGGAACACTGAAGCTTTCTTT. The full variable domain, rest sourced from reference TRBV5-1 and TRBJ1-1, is KAGVTQTPRYLIKTRGQQVTLSCSPISGHRSVSWYQQTPGQGLQFLFEYFSETQRNKGNFPGRFSGRQFSNSRSEMNVSTLELGDSALYLCASSSHGRNTEAFFGQGTRLTVV.

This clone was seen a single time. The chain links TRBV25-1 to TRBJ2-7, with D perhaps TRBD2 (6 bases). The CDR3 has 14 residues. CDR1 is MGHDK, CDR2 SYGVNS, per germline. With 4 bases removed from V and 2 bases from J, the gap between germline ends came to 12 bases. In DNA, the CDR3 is TGTGCCAGCAGTGCGCGGGACGGAACCTACGAGCAGTACTTC. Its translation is CASSARDGTYEQYF.

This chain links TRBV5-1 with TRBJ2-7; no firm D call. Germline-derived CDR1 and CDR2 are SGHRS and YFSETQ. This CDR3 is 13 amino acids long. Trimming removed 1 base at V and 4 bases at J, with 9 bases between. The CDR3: CASSLIPSYEQYF. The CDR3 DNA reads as TGCGCCAGCAGCTTGATACCGTCATACGAGCAGTACTTC.

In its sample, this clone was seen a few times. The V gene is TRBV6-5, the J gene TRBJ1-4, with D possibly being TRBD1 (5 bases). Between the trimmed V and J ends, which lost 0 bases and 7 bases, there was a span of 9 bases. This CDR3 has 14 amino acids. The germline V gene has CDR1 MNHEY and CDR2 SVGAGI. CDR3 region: CASSYSVGREKLFF. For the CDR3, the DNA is TGTGCCAGCAGTTACTCTGTGGGACGTGAAAAACTGTTTTTT.

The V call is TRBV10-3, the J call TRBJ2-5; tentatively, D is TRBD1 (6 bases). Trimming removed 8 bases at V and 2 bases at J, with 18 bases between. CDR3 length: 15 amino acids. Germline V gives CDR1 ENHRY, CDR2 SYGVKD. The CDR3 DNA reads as TGTGCCATCGGCAGGGACAACTCGGAACAAGAGACCCAGTACTTC. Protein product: CAIGRDNSEQETQYF.

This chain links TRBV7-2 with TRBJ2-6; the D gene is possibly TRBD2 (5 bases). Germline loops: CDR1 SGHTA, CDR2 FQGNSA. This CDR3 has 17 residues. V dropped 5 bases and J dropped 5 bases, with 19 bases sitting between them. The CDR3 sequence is CASSPGVLRSWANVLTF. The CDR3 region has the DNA TGTGCCAGCAGCCCCGGGGTGCTGAGGTCCTGGGCCAACGTCCTGACTTTC.

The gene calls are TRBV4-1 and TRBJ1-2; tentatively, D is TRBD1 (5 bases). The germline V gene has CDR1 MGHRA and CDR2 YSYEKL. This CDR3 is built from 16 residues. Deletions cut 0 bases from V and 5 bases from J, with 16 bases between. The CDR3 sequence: CASSQERLGTVYGYTF. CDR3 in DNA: TGCGCCAGCAGCCAAGAACGCTTAGGGACGGTGTATGGCTACACCTTC.

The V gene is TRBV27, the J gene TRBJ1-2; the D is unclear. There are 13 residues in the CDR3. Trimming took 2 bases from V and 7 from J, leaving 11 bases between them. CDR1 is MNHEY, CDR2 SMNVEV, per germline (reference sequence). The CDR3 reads CASSLVGFGGYTF. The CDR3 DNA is TGTGCCAGCAGTTTAGTTGGTTTCGGTGGCTACACCTTC.